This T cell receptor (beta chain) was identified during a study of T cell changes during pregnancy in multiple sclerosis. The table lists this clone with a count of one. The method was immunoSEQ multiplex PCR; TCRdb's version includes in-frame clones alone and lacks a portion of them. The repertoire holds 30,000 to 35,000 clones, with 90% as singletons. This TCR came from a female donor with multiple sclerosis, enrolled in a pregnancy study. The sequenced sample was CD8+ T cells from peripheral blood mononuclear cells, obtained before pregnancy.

The CDR3 region has the DNA TGTGCCAGCAGCACTAGCGGGAGTTGGGAGACCCAGTACTTC. It encodes CASSTSGSWETQYF. V usage is TRBV9 and J usage is TRBJ2-5, with 11 positions matching TRBD2. Germline trimming cut 4 bases from V and 5 bases from J; bases unmatched to any gene: 4. This CDR3 has 14 amino acids. Looked up from germline, CDR1 is SGDLS and CDR2 is YYNGEE.